This record looks at one T cell receptor (beta chain) sequence and its context. What it recognizes is unknown. The data stem from a study of cytomegalovirus exposure and HLA in healthy donors. Study-wide results and limits: Published work reported that the classifier diagnosed cytomegalovirus status with high specificity and sensitivity.

Both 60 Vbeta primers and 13 Jbeta primers went into the PCR. Assay used: immunoSEQ multiplex PCR; TCRdb lists only in-frame clones, some missing. The table has 150,000 to 200,000 clones, around 83% seen once. V gave up 6 bases and J gave up 11 bases; unmatched junction bases: 12. There are 14 residues in the CDR3. Germline V gives CDR1 MNHEY, CDR2 SMNVEV (reference sequence). The V gene is TRBV27, the J gene TRBJ2-5, with 10 bases that match TRBD2. The TCR was taken from a man in his fifties or sixties in good health and CMV-seropositive. Material for sequencing was PBMCs. CDR3 residues: CASRHQGLAREQYF. The CDR3 DNA is TGTGCCAGCAGACATCAGGGACTAGCGAGGGAGCAGTACTTC.